This TCR beta chain came from a study of cytomegalovirus exposure and HLA in healthy donors. The study, taken as a whole, reports: Fewer N-insertions than the approximately 700-donor mean were reportedly shown by an Asian-associated ancestry cluster in a later analysis. CMV serostatus was the sole immune exposure information available.

This CDR3 has 15 amino acids. Germline V gene sequence: CDR1 MNHEY, CDR2 SMNVEV (reference sequence). Trimming at V came to 5 bases and at J to 2 bases, leaving 4 bases not matched to a gene. The study ran its PCR with 60 Vbeta and 13 Jbeta primers. Assay used: immunoSEQ multiplex PCR; TCRdb lists only in-frame clones, some missing. The table lists more than 95,000 clones, around four fifths of them singletons. This clone showed up just a few times. Its specificity is not known. This receptor was taken from a man aged 25 to 40 in good health and CMV-seropositive. The rearrangement joins TRBV27 to TRBJ2-1, with 9 nucleotides matching TRBD2. What was sequenced was PBMCs. CDR3 sequence reads: CASSQTSGAYNEQFF. CDR3 DNA: TGTGCCAGCAGTCAGACTAGCGGAGCCTACAATGAGCAGTTCTTC.